This is a list of T cell receptor beta chains from one sample in a study of blood T cell repertoires in COVID-19. The assay was immunoSEQ multiplex PCR, and TCRdb's table has in-frame clones only and misses some. This table has 150,000 to 200,000 clones, more than 75% appearing once. Sequenced material: peripheral blood. All receptors derive from a man in his fifties who had recovered from COVID-19. CDR3s include the opening cysteine and the closing phenylalanine or tryptophan. A D gene is named only where the DNA matches it firmly. Part of the rows lack a size; the others show once, few, many or a class for expanded clones.

TGTGCCAGCAGCTTAAGGACTAGCGGGGAGAAGGGGAATGAGCAGTTCTTC CASSLRTSGEKGNEQFF NA TRBJ2-1 TRBV7-3 TRBD2
TGTGCCAGCTCCCCGACCTTCACTGGGGAGTCTAACTATGGCTACACCTTC CASSPTFTGESNYGYTF NA TRBJ1-2 TRBV18 NA
TGTGCCAGCAGTGAGGCTAGGTGGCAAGAGACCCAGTACTTC CASSEARWQETQYF NA TRBJ2-5 TRBV6-2/TRBV6-3 NA
TGTGCCAGCAGCTCGGGACAGGGGTATAATGAGCAGTTCTTC CASSSGQGYNEQFF once TRBJ2-1 TRBV6-2/TRBV6-3 TRBD1
TGTGCCAGCAGTTACTCGATGCGGGAGCAGTTCTTC CASSYSMREQFF NA TRBJ2-1 TRBV6-2/TRBV6-3 NA
TGTGCCAGCAGCGTAGACAGTTTTCCCCGGGGAACCGGGGAGCTGTTTTTT CASSVDSFPRGTGELFF NA TRBJ2-2 TRBV9 NA
TGCGCCAGCAGCCAAGAACCACTAGCGGTGGCGAACACCGGGGAGCTGTTTTTT CASSQEPLAVANTGELFF NA TRBJ2-2 TRBV4-3 TRBD2
TGTGCCAGCAGCCGCGGACTAGCGGGGGGCAGGGCAGATACGCAGTATTTT CASSRGLAGGRADTQYF NA TRBJ2-3 TRBV7-2 TRBD2
TGTGCCATCAGTGAGGCCCGGGGGGAAACTGAAGCTTTCTTT CAISEARGETEAFF few TRBJ1-1 TRBV10-3 NA
TGTGCCAGCAGCTTAAGTCCCTCAGGGTTTAACACCGGGGAGCTGTTTTTT CASSLSPSGFNTGELFF once TRBJ2-2 TRBV7-2 NA
TGTGCCAGCTCAGTTACGGCAGGACAAGAGACCCAGTACTTC CASSVTAGQETQYF NA TRBJ2-5 TRBV18 NA
TGTGCCAGCAGTGAGGCGGTCTACGAGCAGTACTTC CASSEAVYEQYF NA TRBJ2-7 TRBV6-1 NA
TGTGCCAGCAGTGACGGAGGGCTCGGTGGCTACACCTTC CASSDGGLGGYTF NA TRBJ1-2 TRBV2 NA
TGTGCCAGCAGCGCGGACAGGTACCAAGAGACCCAGTACTTC CASSADRYQETQYF NA TRBJ2-5 TRBV5-8 TRBD1
TGTGCCTGGAGAAGCGGGACAAGGAAAACAACTAATGAAAAACTGTTTTTT CAWRSGTRKTTNEKLFF NA TRBJ1-4 TRBV30 NA
TGTGCCAGCAGGGCCGGGACAGGGGGCCACGAGCAGTACTTC CASRAGTGGHEQYF few TRBJ2-7 TRBV5-5 TRBD1
TGTGCCAGCAGTTCACAGGTTCCCTACAATGAGCAGTTCTTC CASSSQVPYNEQFF few TRBJ2-1 TRBV28 NA
TGTGCCAGCAGCTCCGGCTCGGGACAGGCCTACGAGCAGTACTTC CASSSGSGQAYEQYF NA TRBJ2-7 TRBV7-2 TRBD1
TGTGCCAGCTCTCCGCCGGCAGGCCAATACGAGCAGTACTTC CASSPPAGQYEQYF NA TRBJ2-7 TRBV28 NA
TGCGCCAGCAGCTTGGTACCAACATCGTCCTACGAGCAGTACTTC CASSLVPTSSYEQYF NA TRBJ2-7 TRBV5-1 NA
TGTGCCAGTAGTCCAGGACAGAGTTATGGCTACACCTTC CASSPGQSYGYTF NA TRBJ1-2 TRBV19 NA
TGTGCCAGCAGCATAACAGGAGAAATCACAGATACGCAGTATTTT CASSITGEITDTQYF NA TRBJ2-3 TRBV7-2 NA
TGTGCCAGCAGCTTAGTGGGGAGGGCAGTCGGTGGGGAGCAGTACTTC CASSLVGRAVGGEQYF NA TRBJ2-7 TRBV7-2 TRBD2
TGTGCCAGCAGTTACCCGGGACAGGGTGGTCCGTTCTTC CASSYPGQGGPFF NA TRBJ2-1 TRBV6-5 TRBD1
TGTGCCAGTAGTATACCGGGACAGGGGAAGCAGTTCTTC CASSIPGQGKQFF NA TRBJ2-1 TRBV19 TRBD1
TGTGCCAGCAGTTTATCACCCAGAAGTGGCTACACCTTC CASSLSPRSGYTF NA TRBJ1-2 TRBV27 NA
TGTGCCAGCAGTGACTCGGGGAGGGCCTCCCCCGAGCAGTACTTC CASSDSGRASPEQYF NA TRBJ2-7 TRBV6-4 TRBD2
TGTGCCAGTAAGCTAGAGCAGTACTTC CASKLEQYF NA TRBJ2-7 TRBV19 NA
TGTGCCAGCAGCCCGAATCAAGGGAGTGGCTACACCTTC CASSPNQGSGYTF NA TRBJ1-2 TRBV7-2 NA
TGCAGCGTTGGGCAGGGAGGTGGTAGCGGGGGCCGAAACAATGAGCAGTTCTTC CSVGQGGGSGGRNNEQFF NA TRBJ2-1 TRBV29-1 TRBD2
TGTGCCAGCAGCTTACCTGGCGGGGACACAGATACGCAGTATTTT CASSLPGGDTDTQYF few TRBJ2-3 TRBV7-3 NA
TGTGCCAGTACCTTCGTAACAGGGAACTATGGCTACACCTTC CASTFVTGNYGYTF NA TRBJ1-2 TRBV19 NA
TGTGCCAGCTCACCGGCGGCGGCATCCCGGAACGAGCAGTACTTC CASSPAAASRNEQYF NA TRBJ2-7 TRBV18 NA
TGTGCCAGCAGCGTATCCGGGTCAGATGAAAAACTGTTTTTT CASSVSGSDEKLFF few TRBJ1-4 TRBV9 NA
TGCGCCAGCAGCTTGGTTCAGGGATCTGGAAACACCATATATTTT CASSLVQGSGNTIYF NA TRBJ1-3 TRBV5-1 NA
TGTGCCAGTAGTATATCGAGGGGACAGGGCGGTGGCTACACCTTC CASSISRGQGGGYTF NA TRBJ1-2 TRBV19 TRBD1
TGTGCCAGCAGCTTAACGGTGGTCGGGGAGCTGTTTTTT CASSLTVVGELFF NA TRBJ2-2 TRBV7-9 NA
TGTGCCAGCAGGCAAATACAGGGCTACAATGAGCAGTTCTTC CASRQIQGYNEQFF NA TRBJ2-1 TRBV6-5 NA
TGTGCCAGCAGTTACTCTTGGAGTGGTAACACTGAAGCTTTCTTT CASSYSWSGNTEAFF few TRBJ1-1 TRBV6-5 NA
TGTGCCAGCAGCTCCATCCTGGGAGGGGCGAAGGAGCTGTTTTTT CASSSILGGAKELFF NA TRBJ2-2 TRBV7-2 TRBD2
TGTGCCAGCAGGGAGGGAATCCAAGAGACCCAGTACTTC CASREGIQETQYF NA TRBJ2-5 TRBV2 NA
TGTGCCAGCAGCGTATTAGCGGGGCCTAACACCGGGGAGCTGTTTTTT CASSVLAGPNTGELFF NA TRBJ2-2 TRBV9 TRBD2
TGTGCCAGTAGTTGGCGGGACCGAAGCCCTTACGAGCAGTACTTC CASSWRDRSPYEQYF NA TRBJ2-7 TRBV19 NA
TGTGCCAGCAGCCAAGGATCGAGCGGGGGGCCCGGAGAGACCCAGTACTTC CASSQGSSGGPGETQYF NA TRBJ2-5 TRBV14 TRBD2
TGTGCCAGCAGCTTAGCGGGGTTTAGCGGCGATGAGCAGTTCTTC CASSLAGFSGDEQFF once TRBJ2-1 TRBV7-2 NA
TGTGCCAGCAGCCCTGGACAGGGGAGGGACGAGCAGTACTTC CASSPGQGRDEQYF NA TRBJ2-7 TRBV5-4 TRBD1
TGTGCCAGCTCACGGACAGATAACACTGAAGCTTTCTTT CASSRTDNTEAFF few TRBJ1-1 TRBV18 NA
TGTGCCAGCAGCCCTGGACTAGCGGGAGGGAGACCTTCCACAGATACGCAGTATTTT CASSPGLAGGRPSTDTQYF once TRBJ2-3 TRBV11-2 TRBD2
TGCGCCAGCAGCTTACCGGGACTAGCGGGAGTAAAGGCCAATGAGCAGTTCTTC CASSLPGLAGVKANEQFF NA TRBJ2-1 TRBV5-1 TRBD2
TGTGCCAGCAGTCCCCATTGGGAGCGGGGAGAGACCCAGTACTTC CASSPHWERGETQYF NA TRBJ2-5 TRBV28 TRBD2
TGTGCCAGCTCATTCAACAGTGCTGGAAACACCATATATTTT CASSFNSAGNTIYF NA TRBJ1-3 TRBV18 NA
TGTGCCAGCTCACCACATTCGTCAGCACCCCTCCACTTT CASSPHSSAPLHF NA TRBJ1-6 TRBV18 NA
TGTGCCAGCAGGAACAGGGGCTCCTACAATGAGCAGTTCTTC CASRNRGSYNEQFF NA TRBJ2-1 TRBV6-5 TRBD1
TGTGCCAGCAGCTTAATCCGGGACAGCTTAACAGATACGCAGTATTTT CASSLIRDSLTDTQYF NA TRBJ2-3 TRBV11-1 TRBD1
TGTGCCAGCAGCCCGGGACAGGGGGGGTATGGCTACACCTTC CASSPGQGGYGYTF NA TRBJ1-2 TRBV7-2 TRBD1